The T cell receptor (beta chain) described here comes from a study of T cells in Graves' hyperthyroidism and ophthalmopathy. Authors of the study amplified TCR beta CDR3 regions from RNA transcripts. Initially, a first-round RT-PCR of the TCR CDR3 employed the HTBI primer set. TCRdb called the multiplex PCR reads again in MiXCR, with one record for every CDR3 protein. The sample records under 650,000 distinct CDR3 sequences, around 15% being singletons. Germline V gene data show CDR1 as DFQATT and CDR2 as SNEGSKA (reference sequence). The length of the CDR3 is 18 residues. V was clipped by 0 bases and J by 0 bases; unmatched bases: 10.

The chain carries TRBV20-1 and TRBJ2-2, with 7 positions matching TRBD1. The origin of this receptor is a woman in her twenties or thirties with Graves' hyperthyroidism. Material for sequencing was blood. The CDR3: CSARDPNPGGPNTGELFF. In DNA, the CDR3 is TGCAGTGCTAGAGATCCTAACCCAGGGGGTCCGAACACCGGGGAGCTGTTTTTT.